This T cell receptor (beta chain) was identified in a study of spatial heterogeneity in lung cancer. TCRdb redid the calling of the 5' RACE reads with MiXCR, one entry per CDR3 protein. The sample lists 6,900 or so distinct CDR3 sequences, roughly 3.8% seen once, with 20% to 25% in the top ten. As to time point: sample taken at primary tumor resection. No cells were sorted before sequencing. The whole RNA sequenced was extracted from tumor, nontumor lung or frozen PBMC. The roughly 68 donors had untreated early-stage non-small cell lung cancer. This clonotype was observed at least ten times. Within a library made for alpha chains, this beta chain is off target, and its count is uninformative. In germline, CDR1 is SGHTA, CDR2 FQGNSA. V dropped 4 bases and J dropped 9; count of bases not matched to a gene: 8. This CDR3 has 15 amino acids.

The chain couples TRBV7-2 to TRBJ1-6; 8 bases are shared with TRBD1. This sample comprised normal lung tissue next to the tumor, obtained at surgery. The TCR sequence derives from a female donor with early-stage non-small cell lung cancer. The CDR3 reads CASSSETGVGSPLHF. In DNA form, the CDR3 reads TGTGCCAGCAGCTCCGAGACAGGGGTTGGTTCACCCCTCCACTTT. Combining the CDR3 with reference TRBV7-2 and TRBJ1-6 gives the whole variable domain GAGVSQSPSNKVTEKGKDVELRCDPISGHTALYWYRQSLGQGLEFLIYFQGNSAPDKSGLPSDRFSAERTGGSVSTLTIQRTQQEDSAVYLCASSSETGVGSPLHFGNGTRLTVT.